This paragraph reports one TCR beta chain. There is no known antigen for this receptor. No base quality information exists; no much larger clone differs at one position. This sample was included in a study of Ad26.COV2.S vaccination and SARS-CoV-2 variants listed by TCRdb under 2021. At the level of the whole study: Vaccine-arm donors came from COV1001, a multicentre, randomized, double-blind, placebo-controlled phase I-IIa trial of Ad26.COV2.S in healthy adults. The TCR-sequenced set comprised around 30 samples: approximately 20 Ad26.COV2.S vaccine recipients, 5 placebo recipients and 8 SARS-CoV-2 convalescent individuals. Trial participants were randomized into five groups of five, in which low-dose or high-dose Ad26.COV2.S was given once or twice, or placebo was given on both occasions. TCRbeta repertoire sequencing was used to assess the specificity and breadth of SARS-CoV-2-reactive T cell receptors after Ad26.COV2.S vaccination. Throughout the experiments and outcome assessment, investigators stayed blinded to trial group allocation. Dosing of Ad26.COV2.S was intramuscular, at either 5x10^10 or 1x10^11 viral particles, delivered as one shot or as two shots spaced 56 days apart.

The immunoSEQ Assay was used to sequence TCRbeta CDR3 regions. After extraction, genomic DNA underwent amplification by bias-controlled multiplex PCR, followed by high-throughput sequencing. In the original analysis: Collapsing and filtering of sequences were performed to quantify the absolute abundance of each unique TCRbeta CDR3 region. T cell fraction was estimated by normalizing TCRbeta template counts to usable DNA, which was measured by amplifying reference genes present in all nucleated cells. Repertoire TCRs were annotated as SARS-CoV-2-specific when V gene, CDR3 amino acid sequence and J gene were exactly matched to a known reactive TCR set. The reference SARS-CoV-2 TCR set came from MIRA and was filtered for enrichment in COVID-19-positive ImmuneCODE repertoires, removing public or cross-reactive TCRs. Drawing on the MIRA antigens, annotated TCRs were analysed further at the level of specific ORF or position within ORF. Depth was the summed frequency of annotated unique rearrangements, while breadth was defined as annotated unique rearrangements over total unique productive rearrangements. Group comparisons of TCR breadth used two-sided Wilcoxon rank-sum tests. The table comes from immuneACCESS by way of TCRdb, which keeps in-frame sequences with V and J called. Part of the clones is missing from these tables; in studies checked, under half for an unresolved V gene and the rest for unknown reasons. V, J and clone size were drawn from that table, and D and trimming were deduced from the DNA. The sample table shows some 250,000 clones, and more than 75% are seen once. The ten top clones hold approximately 11% of the sample.

The CDR3 goes from the cysteine to the phenylalanine over 13 residues. Only CDR3 DNA remains: 39 bases, in frame from the first base. CDR1 and CDR2 were assigned from the germline V gene as MDHEN and SYDVKM. V trim: 8 bases; J trim: 8 bases; unmatched bases: 6. Results and caveats for the whole study, not just this receptor: The authors noted that the TCR breadth and depth analyses may have underestimated total T cell responses. After vaccination, substantial breadth of spike-specific CD8+ and CD4+ T cell responses was reported. Non-spike TCR breadth was comparable between vaccine and placebo recipients, consistent with the vaccine containing only spike. Spike-specific TCR breadth was higher in Ad26.COV2.S recipients than in placebo recipients (P = 0.0014). The study was not powered for comparison of responses between vaccine doses or regimens.

This specimen's treatment or condition label, interpreted: 15 to 20 received Ad26.COV2.S at low or high dose, single or two shots; roughly five received placebo; per-sample allocation not given. For vaccine and placebo recipients, repertoires were sequenced using samples collected on day 63 after the first injection. Cohort 1b enrolled roughly 25 adults aged 18-55 years at a single site in Boston, USA, between 29 July and 7 August 2020. Ad26.COV2.S was a replication-incompetent adenovirus type 26 vector expressing a prefusion-stabilized SARS-CoV-2 spike protein from the original Wuhan strain. This clonotype originated in a person aged 18-60 years who received the Ad26.COV2.S COVID-19 vaccine or a placebo. Sample: peripheral blood, taken in a trial of Ad26.COV2.S vaccine versus placebo. The rearrangement combines TRBV28 with TRBJ1-4; 9 bases in between match TRBD1. The sequence in DNA is TGTGCCAGCCAGGGGACAGGGCCCGAAAAACTGTTTTTT. It codes for CASQGTGPEKLFF. When the CDR3 is completed using the reference TRBV28 and TRBJ1-4 genes on either side, the full variable domain is DVKVTQSSRYLVKRTGEKVFLECVQDMDHENMFWYRQDPGLGLRLIYFSYDVKMKEKGDIPEGYSVSREKKERFSLILESASTNQTSMYLCASQGTGPEKLFFGSGTQLSVL.